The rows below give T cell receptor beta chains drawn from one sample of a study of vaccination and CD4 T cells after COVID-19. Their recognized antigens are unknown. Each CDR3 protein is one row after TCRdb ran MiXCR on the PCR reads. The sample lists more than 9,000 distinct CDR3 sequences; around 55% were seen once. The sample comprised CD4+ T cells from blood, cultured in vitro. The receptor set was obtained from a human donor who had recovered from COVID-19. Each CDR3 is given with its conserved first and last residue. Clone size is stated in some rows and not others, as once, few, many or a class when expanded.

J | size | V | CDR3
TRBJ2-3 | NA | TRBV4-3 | CASSQGHGLTDTQYF
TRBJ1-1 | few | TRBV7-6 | CASSSQGGLNTEAFF
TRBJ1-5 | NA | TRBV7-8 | CASSLQRGQDQPQHF
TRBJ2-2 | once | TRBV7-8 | CASSLVTASGSFGELFF
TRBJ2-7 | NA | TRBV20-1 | CSARDPTGQGVEQYF
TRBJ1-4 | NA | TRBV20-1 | CSAPNPRQARREKLFF
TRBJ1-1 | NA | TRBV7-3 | CASSLTGGGNTEAFF
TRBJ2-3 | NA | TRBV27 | CASSLSTGFTDTQYF
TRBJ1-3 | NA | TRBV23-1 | CAPLFWKDTIYF
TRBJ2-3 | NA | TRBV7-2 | CASRSAGATDTQYF
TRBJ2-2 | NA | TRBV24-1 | CATSREGSWTGELFF
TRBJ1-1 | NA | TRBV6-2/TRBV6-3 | CASTTERVNTEAFF
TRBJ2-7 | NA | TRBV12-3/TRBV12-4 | CASSLRRTVRDEQYF
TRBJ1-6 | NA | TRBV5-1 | CASSHRTDSPLHF
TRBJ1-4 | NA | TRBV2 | CASSQGQDEKLFF
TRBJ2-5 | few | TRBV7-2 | CASSLAPGTLAGGETQYF
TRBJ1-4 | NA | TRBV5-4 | CASRDTGATNEKLFF
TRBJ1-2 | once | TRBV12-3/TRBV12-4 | CASSSQREGYTF